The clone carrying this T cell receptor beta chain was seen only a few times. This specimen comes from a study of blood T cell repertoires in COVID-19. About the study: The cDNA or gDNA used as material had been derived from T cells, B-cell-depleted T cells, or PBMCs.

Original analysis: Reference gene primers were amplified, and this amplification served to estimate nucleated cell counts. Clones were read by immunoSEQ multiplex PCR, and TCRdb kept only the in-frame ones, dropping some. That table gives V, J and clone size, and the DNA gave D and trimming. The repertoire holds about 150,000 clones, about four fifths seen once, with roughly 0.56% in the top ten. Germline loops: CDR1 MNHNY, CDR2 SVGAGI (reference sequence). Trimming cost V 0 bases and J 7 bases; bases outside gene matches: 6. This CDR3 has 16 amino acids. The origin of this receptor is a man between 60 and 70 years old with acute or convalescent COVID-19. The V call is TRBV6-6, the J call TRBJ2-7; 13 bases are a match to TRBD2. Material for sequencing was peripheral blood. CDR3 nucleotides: TGTGCCAGCAGTTACTCCTACGGACTAGCGGGAGTTGAGCAGTACTTC. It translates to CASSYSYGLAGVEQYF.